These T cell receptor beta chains were read from a single sample in a study of T cell responses to AZD1222 COVID-19 vaccine. The data were produced by immunoSEQ multiplex PCR, yet TCRdb's version contains in-frame clones alone and is incomplete. The sample comprises just over 150,000 clones, 90% of which are singletons, and 1.5% to 2% rests with the top ten. Sequencing was performed on peripheral blood, taken on day 0 of AZD1222 vaccination. These receptor sequences come from an adult in good health. Each CDR3 is given with its conserved first and last residue. Fields, in order: clone size, V gene, D gene, J gene, CDR3 DNA, CDR3 protein. D genes are given only for firm matches. Not all rows give a size; the values are once, few, many and, for expanded clones, a class.

size: .; V: TRBV2; D: .; J: TRBJ2-3; DNA: TGTGCCAGCAATACGCAGTATTTT; CDR3: CASNTQYF
size: .; V: TRBV7-9; D: .; J: TRBJ2-7; DNA: TGTGCCAGCAGCTTAAGGGAGCTAAGCGGCGAGCAGTACTTC; CDR3: CASSLRELSGEQYF
size: once; V: TRBV6-5; D: .; J: TRBJ1-1; DNA: TGTGCCAGCAGTAAGCGGGACGGGAAAGCTTTCTTT; CDR3: CASSKRDGKAFF
size: once; V: TRBV27; D: .; J: TRBJ2-2; DNA: TGTGCCAGTAGGGCCCAGACGGACACCGGGGAGCTGTTTTTT; CDR3: CASRAQTDTGELFF
size: .; V: TRBV2; D: TRBD1; J: TRBJ2-7; DNA: TGTGCCAGCAAAGGACAGGGGGCTGAAGAGCAGTACTTC; CDR3: CASKGQGAEEQYF
size: .; V: TRBV6-5; D: .; J: TRBJ1-1; DNA: TGTGCCAGCAGGATCAGGGAAATGGGGACTGAAGCTTTCTTT; CDR3: CASRIREMGTEAFF
size: once; V: TRBV11-2; D: .; J: TRBJ2-5; DNA: TGTGCCAGCAGCTTACTAGCAGGGGGCAGCGGGACTGAGACCCAGTACTTC; CDR3: CASSLLAGGSGTETQYF
size: .; V: TRBV6-6; D: TRBD1; J: TRBJ1-5; DNA: TGTGCCAGCAGTCAAATTGAAAGGGACAGAAAATTTTATAGCAATCAGCCCCAGCATTTT; CDR3: CASSQIERDRKFYSNQPQHF
size: once; V: TRBV7-9; D: TRBD1; J: TRBJ1-2; DNA: TGTGCCAGCAGCTCGGACAGGGGGCCCTCTGGAGGCTACACCTTC; CDR3: CASSSDRGPSGGYTF
size: .; V: TRBV4-3; D: .; J: TRBJ2-3; DNA: TGCGCCAGCAGCCAGACGGATTTCACAGATACGCAGTATTTT; CDR3: CASSQTDFTDTQYF
size: .; V: TRBV29-1; D: .; J: TRBJ1-2; DNA: TGCAGCGTTGTCGCAAACACCTATGGCTACACCTTC; CDR3: CSVVANTYGYTF
size: .; V: TRBV6-2/TRBV6-3; D: .; J: TRBJ1-2; DNA: TGTGCCAGCAGTTCGGGGGACATCGCTAACTATGGCTACACCTTC; CDR3: CASSSGDIANYGYTF
size: .; V: TRBV11-3; D: TRBD1; J: TRBJ2-1; DNA: TGTGCCAGCAGCGTCCGGGACAGGGGGTCCTACAATGAGCAGTTCTTC; CDR3: CASSVRDRGSYNEQFF
size: .; V: TRBV7-9; D: .; J: TRBJ1-1; DNA: TGTGCCAGCAGCGCCGCGGGGGCCACTGAAGCTTTCTTT; CDR3: CASSAAGATEAFF
size: .; V: TRBV27; D: .; J: TRBJ2-7; DNA: TGTGCCAGCAGTTTCCTTAATCCCTCGAACCCCTACGAGCAGTACTTC; CDR3: CASSFLNPSNPYEQYF
size: .; V: TRBV6-2/TRBV6-3; D: .; J: TRBJ2-7; DNA: TGTGCCAGCAGTCTCCCGGGCAGCTCCTACGAGCAGTACTTC; CDR3: CASSLPGSSYEQYF
size: .; V: TRBV28; D: .; J: TRBJ1-5; DNA: TGTGCCAGCAGTTTACCTGATGGGCAGGGGCATAGCAATCAGCCCCAGCATTTT; CDR3: CASSLPDGQGHSNQPQHF
size: .; V: TRBV11-1; D: .; J: TRBJ2-1; DNA: TGTGCCAGCAGCTTAGCCGCCATTGGGGGTGAGCAGTTCTTC; CDR3: CASSLAAIGGEQFF
size: once; V: TRBV4-3; D: TRBD1; J: TRBJ1-4; DNA: TGCGCCAGCAGCCAAGGAACTATGACAGGGAGATATGAAAAACTGTTTTTT; CDR3: CASSQGTMTGRYEKLFF
size: .; V: TRBV28; D: .; J: TRBJ1-1; DNA: TGTGCCAGCAGCTTTCAGGGGTGGACTGAAGCTTTCTTT; CDR3: CASSFQGWTEAFF
size: few; V: TRBV2; D: .; J: TRBJ2-2; DNA: TGTGCCAGCGCTCGTCGGCGGGACAGCGGGGAGCTGTTTTTT; CDR3: CASARRRDSGELFF